This T cell receptor beta chain was sequenced for a study of OX40 agonist ivuxolimab in advanced cancers. Study at large: The dose-escalation group included hepatocellular carcinoma, melanoma, renal cell carcinoma and head and neck cancer. Males comprised around 78% of the group, whose mean age was roughly 64 years (range 23 to 79).

Generated by immunoSEQ multiplex PCR, the TCRdb table keeps only in-frame clones and is missing some. The table shows 60,000 to 70,000 clones, with 88% occurring only once. Regarding this clone: The antigen remains undetermined.

Regarding the study as a whole: Among expanded peripheral T cells, antigen specificity went undetermined.

J lost 4 bases, V lost 4 bases, and 11 bases had no gene match. This CDR3 comprises 18 residues. Germline values: CDR1 ENHRY, CDR2 SYGVKD. The specimen was CD4+ or CD8+ T cells sorted from blood, collected in a trial of the OX40 agonist ivuxolimab. The rearrangement uses TRBV10-3 and TRBJ2-3; 13 nucleotides match TRBD2. The source is an adult with an advanced solid tumor such as melanoma, head and neck, liver or kidney cancer. CDR3: CAISAGFGTSGNSDTQYF. Here the CDR3 DNA reads TGTGCCATCAGTGCGGGTTTCGGGACTAGCGGGAATTCAGATACGCAGTATTTT.